The present TCR beta chain was sequenced within a study of T cells after yellow fever vaccination. Study conclusions and caveats: Once the booster was given, most primary-vaccination clones reappeared, at around 95% for CD4 and roughly 86% for CD8.

It was through 5'RACE template switching that TCR cDNA was made, with a universal primer site and UMIs added. MiXCR, run by TCRdb on the 5' RACE reads, gives a single entry per CDR3 protein. This sample has about 400,000 distinct CDR3 sequences, with 6.2% found just once. This clonotype has a count of ten or more. The antigen remains undetermined. The CDR3 spans 16 residues. Germline CDR1 reads DFQATT; CDR2 reads SNEGSKA (reference sequence). V lost 3 bases and J lost 4; bases outside the gene matches: 8. This clonotype was obtained from a man aged 25 to 45 who received the YFV17D yellow fever vaccine. The material was PBMCs, obtained 5 days after the yellow fever booster vaccination. The V gene is TRBV20-1, the J gene TRBJ1-4; 10 nucleotides line up with TRBD1. CDR3 amino acids: CSARVDRGRRNEKLFF. The CDR3 DNA is TGCAGTGCTAGGGTGGACAGGGGGAGACGTAATGAAAAACTGTTTTTT.